Each of the 22 T cell receptor beta chains below was sequenced from the same sample in a study of cytomegalovirus exposure and HLA in healthy donors. The PCR contained 60 Vbeta and 13 Jbeta primers. The assay was immunoSEQ multiplex PCR, and TCRdb's table has in-frame clones only and misses some. The sample records about 160,000 clones, roughly 80% being singletons. The sequencing sample was made of PBMCs. The receptor set was obtained from a human donor in good health.

The chain combines TRBV4-3 with TRBJ2-1, with 8 nucleotides matching TRBD1. The CDR3 totals 16 residues. Germline V gene sequence: CDR1 LGHNA, CDR2 YSLEER. The V and J ends lost 4 bases and 4 bases, in that order; junction bases with no gene match: 9. The CDR3 region has the DNA TGCGCCAGCAGCCGAGAACCGGGACAGGTGTACAATGAGCAGTTCTTC. Its translation: CASSREPGQVYNEQFF.

The V call is TRBV18, the J call TRBJ1-4; D is perhaps TRBD1 (5 bases). The CDR3 runs to 15 residues. With 1 base removed from V and 5 bases from J, the gap between germline ends came to 11 bases. Germline lookup yields CDR1 KGHSH and CDR2 LQKENI. CDR3 DNA sequence: TGTGCCAGCTCACCACTCCAGGGTCACAATGAAAAACTGTTTTTT. Translated: CASSPLQGHNEKLFF.

The genes are TRBV27 and TRBJ2-3, with TRBD1 matching over 7 bases. V lost 3 bases, J lost 10 bases, and 16 bases stayed unmatched. The germline V gene encodes CDR1 MNHEY and CDR2 SMNVEV (reference sequence). CDR3 length: 16 residues. CDR3 DNA sequence: TGTGCCAGCAGTTTCGACAGGGAGAGTCGGTTCGTCCCGCAGTATTTT. Encoded protein: CASSFDRESRFVPQYF.

The rearrangement links TRBV7-6 to TRBJ2-7, with TRBD1 identical over 9 bases. CDR1 SGHVS and CDR2 FNYEAQ come from the germline V gene. Losses at the gene ends were 2 bases for V and 4 bases for J; bases not matched to a gene: 18. The CDR3 is 19 amino acids. CDR3 region: CASSLSPSKLSGQGYEQYF. In nucleotides, the CDR3 is TGTGCCAGCAGCTTATCCCCCTCAAAACTGAGTGGACAGGGGTACGAGCAGTACTTC.

The chain carries TRBV6-6 and TRBJ1-2; 7 positions agree with TRBD1. Looked up from germline, CDR1 is MNHNY and CDR2 is SVGAGI (reference sequence). The CDR3 extends over 15 amino acids. The ends lost 5 bases at V and 5 bases at J; junction bases unmatched: 11. The CDR3 nucleotides are TGTGCCAGCAGTCTTGGACAGGCGATTACGTATGGCTACACCTTC. Its translation is CASSLGQAITYGYTF.

V gene TRBV13 combines with J gene TRBJ2-3; D gene unclear. CDR1 and CDR2 (germline): PRHDT, FYEKMQ (reference sequence). The V gene lost 8 bases and the J gene lost 3 bases, with 12 bases spanning the gap. This CDR3 has 13 residues. CDR3: CASAAWRTDTQYF. In DNA form, the CDR3 reads TGTGCCAGCGCGGCCTGGCGAACAGATACGCAGTATTTT.

The chain combines TRBV7-9 with TRBJ1-2; 7 bases fit TRBD1. The CDR3 loop spans 16 amino acids. Germline loops: CDR1 SEHNR, CDR2 FQNEAQ (reference sequence). Trimming removed 0 bases from V and 0 bases from J; junction bases left unmatched: 4. CDR3 in amino acids: CASSLADRRANYGYTF. CDR3 nucleotides: TGTGCCAGCAGCTTAGCGGACAGGCGGGCTAACTATGGCTACACCTTC. Drawing the rest from reference TRBV7-9 and TRBJ1-2, the complete variable domain is DTGVSQNPRHKITKRGQNVTFRCDPISEHNRLYWYRQTLGQGPEFLTYFQNEAQLEKSRLLSDRFSAERPKGSFSTLEIQRTEQGDSAMYLCASSLADRRANYGYTFGSGTRLTVV.

The CDR3 loop reads CASSTKGQGDNEQFF. In DNA, the CDR3 is TGTGCCAGCAGCACAAAGGGACAGGGGGATAATGAGCAGTTCTTC. The V and J genes are TRBV7-9 and TRBJ2-1; 11 bases fit TRBD1. Germline lookup yields CDR1 SEHNR and CDR2 FQNEAQ (reference sequence). J lost 7 bases, V lost 5 bases, and 7 bases had no gene match. The CDR3 totals 15 residues.

V usage is TRBV27 and J usage is TRBJ2-2; 10 bases map to TRBD1. With 3 bases clipped from V and 6 bases from J, the junction kept 1 base outside the gene matches. Germline V gives CDR1 MNHEY, CDR2 SMNVEV (reference sequence). The CDR3 spans 14 residues. CDR3 sequence (DNA): TGTGCCAGCAGTTTCGGGACAGGGGCCGGGGAGCTGTTTTTT. Protein product: CASSFGTGAGELFF.

The chain is built from TRBV14 and TRBJ2-4, with D perhaps matching TRBD1 (6 bases). V was cut by 0 bases and J by 8 bases, with 23 bases left in between. In germline, CDR1 is SGHDN, CDR2 FVKESK. The CDR3 is made up of 18 amino acids. The CDR3 loop reads CASSQEGLPEQGRDIQYF. The CDR3 DNA follows: TGTGCCAGCAGCCAAGAAGGCCTACCCGAACAGGGTAGGGACATTCAGTACTTC.

The chain recombines TRBV5-1 with TRBJ2-1, with 7 bases matching TRBD1. V lost 1 base, J lost 3 bases, and 4 bases stayed unmatched. The CDR3 spans 15 residues. Germline-derived CDR1 and CDR2 are SGHRS and YFSETQ. The CDR3 DNA sequence: TGCGCCAGCAGCTTGAGCAGGGGGAGCTACAATGAGCAGTTCTTC. Its translation is CASSLSRGSYNEQFF. Full variable domain (remainder filled in from reference TRBV5-1 and TRBJ2-1): KAGVTQTPRYLIKTRGQQVTLSCSPISGHRSVSWYQQTPGQGLQFLFEYFSETQRNKGNFPGRFSGRQFSNSRSEMNVSTLELGDSALYLCASSLSRGSYNEQFFGPGTRLTVL.

V usage is TRBV6-6 and J usage is TRBJ2-1, with 10 bases identical to TRBD2. J gave up 13 bases and V 2 bases, and 8 bases lay outside the gene matches. CDR3 length equals 14 residues. Germline CDR1 is MNHNY and CDR2 is SVGAGI (reference sequence). The CDR3 loop reads CASSYRTAGGYQFF. CDR3 DNA: TGTGCCAGCAGTTACCGGACAGCGGGGGGGTATCAGTTCTTC.

V and J are TRBV11-3 and TRBJ2-7; D is unresolved. Deletions cut 4 bases from V and 5 bases from J, with 24 bases between. The CDR3 consists of 17 residues. Per germline, CDR1 SGHNT and CDR2 YENEEA. The CDR3 protein is CASSSRSGLAPTDEQYF. CDR3 sequence (DNA): TGTGCCAGCAGCTCGAGGTCCGGATTGGCCCCGACGGACGAGCAGTACTTC.

The gene calls are TRBV4-1 and TRBJ2-1; 11 bases agree with TRBD2. Per germline, CDR1 MGHRA and CDR2 YSYEKL. The trim removed 4 bases at V and 0 bases at J, leaving 5 bases unmatched. This CDR3 is built from 17 residues. Here the CDR3 DNA reads TGCGCCAGCAGCCTCCTGGGACTAGCGGTCTCCTACAATGAGCAGTTCTTC. It is translated as CASSLLGLAVSYNEQFF.

The count of this clone is one. The V call is TRBV7-9, the J call TRBJ2-7, with 12 bases lining up with TRBD1. V trimming: 7 bases; J trimming: 13 bases; junction bases outside the gene matches: 11. This CDR3 comprises 13 residues. CDR1 and CDR2 from the germline V gene are SEHNR and FQNEAQ (reference sequence). The CDR3 DNA is TGTGCCAGCAACCCGGGACAGGGGGCACTCCTTTACTTC. It specifies CASNPGQGALLYF.

V and J are TRBV15 and TRBJ2-2; D perhaps matches TRBD2 (5 bases). Trimming removed 0 bases from V and 0 bases from J, with 11 bases in between. Germline assignment: CDR1 LNHNV and CDR2 YYDKDF (reference sequence). The CDR3 is 17 residues long. The CDR3, as DNA: TGTGCCACCAGCAGAGATCTCTCCGGGGCGAACACCGGGGAGCTGTTTTTT. As protein: CATSRDLSGANTGELFF.

V and J are TRBV5-1 and TRBJ2-1, with 10 bases aligning to TRBD2. This CDR3 has 15 residues. V shed 2 bases, J shed 2 bases, and the junction held 1 base outside the gene matches. CDR1 is SGHRS and CDR2 is YFSETQ in the germline V gene. The CDR3 bases are TGCGCCAGCAGCTTTACTAGCGGGGCCTACAATGAGCAGTTCTTC. It translates to CASSFTSGAYNEQFF.

The chain recombines TRBV9 with TRBJ2-5; 10 bases line up with TRBD2. Judging by the DNA end, TRBJ2-7 fits better; the J call may be wrong. This CDR3 region has 14 residues. CDR1 is SGDLS, CDR2 YYNGEE, per germline. DNA of the CDR3: TGTGCCAGCAGCGTGGGACTAGCGAGCTACGAGCAGTACTTC. Its protein is CASSVGLASYEQYF.

J is TRBJ2-5 and V is TRBV7-2; 9 nucleotides agree with TRBD2. This CDR3 contains 17 residues. V lost 0 bases and J lost 2; bases outside the gene matches: 7. Germline CDR1 is SGHTA and CDR2 is FQGNSA. In DNA form, the CDR3 reads TGTGCCAGCAGCTTAGCCGGGAGCGGGGGGATACAAGAGACCCAGTACTTC. Amino acid sequence: CASSLAGSGGIQETQYF.

This clone was observed a handful of times. CDR3 residues: CASSQDSAEAFF. CDR3 DNA: TGCGCCAGCAGCCAAGATAGCGCTGAAGCTTTCTTT. The chain employs TRBV4-3 and TRBJ1-1; D gene ambiguous. The germline V gene encodes CDR1 LGHNA and CDR2 YSLEER. The CDR3 is made up of 12 amino acids. The V and J ends lost 0 bases and 6 bases respectively, with 5 bases between them.

This clone was found a few times. The same CDR3 is also encoded by other DNA sequences in this sample. The V call is TRBV9, the J call TRBJ1-1; D unclear. The CDR3 totals 14 residues. Germline loops: CDR1 SGDLS, CDR2 YYNGEE. The V end lost 0 bases, the J end lost 1 base, and 7 bases lay between the germline ends. The chain's CDR3 is CASSVGSGNTEAFF. CDR3 nucleotides: TGTGCCAGCAGCGTAGGTTCAGGGAACACTGAAGCTTTCTTT.

V gene TRBV6-1 combines with J gene TRBJ1-2; 11 bases align to TRBD1. V gave up 6 bases and J gave up 6 bases; unmatched junction bases: 0. Germline assignment: CDR1 MNHNS and CDR2 SASEGT. CDR3 length: 12 residues. Here the CDR3 reads CASRDRGHGYTF. The CDR3 DNA is TGTGCCAGCAGGGACAGGGGGCATGGCTACACCTTC.